This T cell receptor (beta chain) originates from a study of breast tumors, draining lymph nodes, adjacent tissues (dated by TCRdb to about 2016). Background on the whole study: TCR beta repertoires were compared across tumor, adjacent nontumor tissue and axillary lymph nodes obtained from breast cancer patients. In human breast cancer, the study set out to evaluate how tumor, surrounding tissue and draining lymph node repertoires relate to one another and whether T cells may move between these sites. Overall study results and their limits: Tumors showed preferential V and J gene usage, and their T-cell repertoire diversity fell below that of lymph nodes yet above that of nontumor tissue. The data were considered consistent with most tumor T cells being derived from the lymph node and subsequently expanding within tumor tissue. The similarity between tumor and nontumor tissue repertoires was significantly greater in luminal-like breast cancer than in basal-like breast cancer. The conclusion that tumor T cells originate in lymph nodes was presented as consistent with a hypothesis rather than as directly demonstrated.

There are many counts of this clonotype. Its antigen has not been determined. No base qualities exist here, and no much larger clone lies one base off it. The sequencer listed for this sample is Illumina HiSeq 2000. Multiplex PCR amplification was used to generate the TCR beta chain libraries. The amplified TCR beta chain products were analyzed by high-throughput sequencing. TCRdb reprocessed the public reads (quality trimming at Q25 with fastp, clone calling with MiXCR) and kept in-frame beta chains. Every entry covers one CDR3 protein and lists the most common genes and DNA from its rows. This sample has about 94,000 distinct CDR3 sequences in its table, and roughly 28% of those were observed once. The ten largest clones take up over 8% of the sample. Trimming at the junction amounts to 3 bases on V and 10 bases on J, and the germline ends lie 13 bases apart. The germline V gene provides CDR1 SGHRS and CDR2 YFSETQ. Taken from cysteine to phenylalanine, the CDR3 has 12 residues. CDR3 DNA is the only sequence kept; it has 36 bases, read in frame from the first base.

Lymph node samples were obtained from the axillary draining lymph nodes of breast cancer patients. The clonotype originates from a female donor with breast cancer. Some clones in this sample may be carry-over from other donors' samples. The receptor chain draws on TRBV5-1 and TRBJ1-2; no D gene can be assigned with confidence. Material for sequencing was axillary lymph node tissue. In nucleotide form, the sequence is TGCGCCAGCAGCTCGGAGGCTCTAGTCTACACCTTC. Its protein is CASSSEALVYTF.